Listed below are T cell receptor beta chains from one sample, sequenced in a study of CDR3 diversity in severe acne. TCRdb reprocessed the PCR reads with MiXCR, giving one entry per CDR3 protein. The sample yields tens of thousands of distinct CDR3 sequences, 45% to 55% seen once. Sequencing was done on a sample of blood. These receptors all come from a male donor in good health, without acne. Both conserved end residues are part of each CDR3. The D gene is left open where the match is weak. The listing skips clone size in some rows; elsewhere it reads once, few, many or a size class.

abundance: -
d_gene: TRBD2
j_gene: TRBJ2-7
v_gene: TRBV5-8
CDR3nt: TGTGCCAGTCCCCCGGGGGGGAGCTACGAGCAGTACTTC
CDR3aa: CASPPGGSYEQYF

abundance: many
d_gene: -
j_gene: TRBJ1-5
v_gene: TRBV7-9
CDR3nt: TGTGCCAGCAGCTCTGGTCCGCCGCCCCAGCATTTT
CDR3aa: CASSSGPPPQHF

abundance: -
d_gene: -
j_gene: TRBJ2-5
v_gene: TRBV11-2
CDR3nt: TGTGCCAGCACCCGGACAAGAGGTTTCCAAGAGACCCAGTACTTC
CDR3aa: CASTRTRGFQETQYF

abundance: -
d_gene: -
j_gene: TRBJ1-5
v_gene: TRBV20-1
CDR3nt: TGCAGTGCGCGGACGGGCGAAGGCCAATATAGCAATCAGCCCCAGCATTTT
CDR3aa: CSARTGEGQYSNQPQHF

abundance: -
d_gene: TRBD1
j_gene: TRBJ2-7
v_gene: TRBV4-1
CDR3nt: TGCGCCAGCAGCCGAACCTCCCGGGACAGCTACGAGCAGTACTTC
CDR3aa: CASSRTSRDSYEQYF

abundance: -
d_gene: -
j_gene: TRBJ1-5
v_gene: TRBV20-1
CDR3nt: -
CDR3aa: CSASPGGYEQYFGPDQPQHF

abundance: many
d_gene: -
j_gene: TRBJ2-4
v_gene: TRBV12-5
CDR3nt: TGTGCTAGTGGGTTTCCGGGACCTTCGTACATTCAGTACTTC
CDR3aa: CASGFPGPSYIQYF

abundance: many
d_gene: -
j_gene: TRBJ2-7
v_gene: TRBV20-1
CDR3nt: TGCAGTGCTAGAGTACCGGGGACGGACTACGAGCAGTACTTC
CDR3aa: CSARVPGTDYEQYF

abundance: -
d_gene: -
j_gene: TRBJ2-5
v_gene: TRBV7-8
CDR3nt: TGTGCCAGCAAGACTAGAACGGGAGAGACCCAGTACTTC
CDR3aa: CASKTRTGETQYF

abundance: few
d_gene: -
j_gene: TRBJ1-1
v_gene: TRBV9
CDR3nt: TGTGCCAGCAGCGAGGGACGAATGAACACTGAAGCTTTCTTT
CDR3aa: CASSEGRMNTEAFF

abundance: -
d_gene: -
j_gene: TRBJ2-5
v_gene: TRBV20-1
CDR3nt: TGCAGTGCTAGAGATGAGTCAGGGGGGGCCCCGGTTCAAGAGACCCAGTACTTC
CDR3aa: CSARDESGGAPVQETQYF

abundance: many
d_gene: -
j_gene: TRBJ2-7
v_gene: TRBV6-5
CDR3nt: TGTGCCAGCAGCCTATACCCTACGGGGGAGCAGTACTTC
CDR3aa: CASSLYPTGEQYF

abundance: -
d_gene: -
j_gene: TRBJ1-1
v_gene: TRBV19
CDR3nt: TGTGCCAGTAGTATGGGTTTGAGGACTGGAGCTTTCTTT
CDR3aa: CASSMGLRTGAFF

abundance: many
d_gene: -
j_gene: TRBJ1-3
v_gene: TRBV2
CDR3nt: TGTGCCAGCAGTGGGGGGCGGCTAGCTGGAAACACCATATATTTT
CDR3aa: CASSGGRLAGNTIYF

abundance: -
d_gene: TRBD2
j_gene: TRBJ2-5
v_gene: TRBV6-1
CDR3nt: TGTGCCAGCAGTACGACTAGCGGGAGGCTGTACCAAGAGACCCAGTACTTC
CDR3aa: CASSTTSGRLYQETQYF

abundance: -
d_gene: -
j_gene: TRBJ2-2
v_gene: TRBV7-3
CDR3nt: TGTGCCAGCAGCCAAGAGGTTTCGGGTGTCGGGGAGCTGTTTTTT
CDR3aa: CASSQEVSGVGELFF

abundance: many
d_gene: -
j_gene: TRBJ1-4
v_gene: TRBV19
CDR3nt: TGTGCCAGTAGTATACGCGACAGGATGAATGAAAAACTGTTTTTT
CDR3aa: CASSIRDRMNEKLFF

abundance: -
d_gene: -
j_gene: TRBJ1-3
v_gene: TRBV7-9
CDR3nt: TGTGTCAGCAGCCCTCGGACAGCCGGAAACACCATATATTTT
CDR3aa: CVSSPRTAGNTIYF

abundance: many
d_gene: -
j_gene: TRBJ1-4
v_gene: TRBV9
CDR3nt: TGTGCCAGCAGCGTAGCTCCCGACACGAATGAAAAACTGTTTTTT
CDR3aa: CASSVAPDTNEKLFF

abundance: -
d_gene: -
j_gene: TRBJ1-6
v_gene: TRBV20-1
CDR3nt: TGCAGTGCTCTGAGGGACGAAAGTTACGAGAGCTCCTATAATTCACCCCTCCACTTT
CDR3aa: CSALRDESYESSYNSPLHF

abundance: -
d_gene: TRBD1
j_gene: TRBJ2-5
v_gene: TRBV20-1
CDR3nt: TGCAGTGCCCCCCTGGGACAGGGCGAGACCCAGTACTTC
CDR3aa: CSAPLGQGETQYF

abundance: few
d_gene: -
j_gene: TRBJ1-5
v_gene: TRBV7-2
CDR3nt: TGTGCCAGCAGCTCGCCTGGTTCTACGGATAGCAATCAGCCCCAGCATTTT
CDR3aa: CASSSPGSTDSNQPQHF

abundance: many
d_gene: -
j_gene: TRBJ2-3
v_gene: TRBV7-2
CDR3nt: TGTGCCAGCAGCTTAAGGGTTAGGGATACGCAGTATTTT
CDR3aa: CASSLRVRDTQYF

abundance: many
d_gene: -
j_gene: TRBJ2-7
v_gene: TRBV5-8
CDR3nt: TGTGCCAGCAGCTTGGCCTCAGCCACCTACGAGCAGTACTTC
CDR3aa: CASSLASATYEQYF

abundance: -
d_gene: -
j_gene: TRBJ1-6
v_gene: TRBV5-1
CDR3nt: TGCGCCAGCAGCCAGAGACAGGAGGGATCACCCCTCCACTTT
CDR3aa: CASSQRQEGSPLHF

abundance: -
d_gene: -
j_gene: TRBJ2-7
v_gene: TRBV20-1
CDR3nt: TGCAGTGCTAGAGGCCACACAGGTTTCTCCTACGAGCAGTACTTC
CDR3aa: CSARGHTGFSYEQYF

abundance: medium-sized
d_gene: -
j_gene: TRBJ1-6
v_gene: TRBV2
CDR3nt: TGTGCCAGCAGTGAAGGCCAGCTAAATTCACCCCTCCACTTT
CDR3aa: CASSEGQLNSPLHF

abundance: -
d_gene: -
j_gene: TRBJ2-7
v_gene: TRBV6-5
CDR3nt: TGTGCCAGCAGTTACTCCCGACCCTACGAGCAGTACTTC
CDR3aa: CASSYSRPYEQYF

abundance: many
d_gene: -
j_gene: TRBJ2-5
v_gene: TRBV13
CDR3nt: TGTGCCAGCAGCATGCTGCGAGAGACCCAGTACTTC
CDR3aa: CASSMLRETQYF

abundance: -
d_gene: -
j_gene: TRBJ1-2
v_gene: TRBV7-8
CDR3nt: TGTGCCAGCAGCTCGGCCCCGTATGGTGGCTACACCTTC
CDR3aa: CASSSAPYGGYTF

abundance: -
d_gene: -
j_gene: TRBJ1-2
v_gene: TRBV25-1
CDR3nt: TGTGCCAGCAGTGAATCTAATGGCTACACCTTC
CDR3aa: CASSESNGYTF

abundance: few
d_gene: -
j_gene: TRBJ1-1
v_gene: TRBV29-1
CDR3nt: TGCAGCGTTTTGTGGGAGGGCGGTCCCACTGAAGCTTTCTTT
CDR3aa: CSVLWEGGPTEAFF

abundance: once
d_gene: -
j_gene: TRBJ2-2
v_gene: TRBV5-1
CDR3nt: TGCGCCAGCAGCTTGGGAGACACCGCGGAGCTGTTTTTT
CDR3aa: CASSLGDTAELFF

abundance: -
d_gene: TRBD1
j_gene: TRBJ2-5
v_gene: TRBV29-1
CDR3nt: TGCAGCGTTGAGAAGTCAGGGGGCGAGGGGACCCAGTACTTC
CDR3aa: CSVEKSGGEGTQYF

abundance: -
d_gene: -
j_gene: TRBJ1-5
v_gene: TRBV7-9
CDR3nt: TGTGCCAGCAGCTTTATGGGTGACAATCAGCCCCAGCATTTT
CDR3aa: CASSFMGDNQPQHF

abundance: many
d_gene: TRBD2
j_gene: TRBJ2-1
v_gene: TRBV4-1
CDR3nt: TGCGCCAGCAGCCGACTCCCGGGACTAGCTATGAATGAGCAGTTCTTC
CDR3aa: CASSRLPGLAMNEQFF

abundance: many
d_gene: TRBD2
j_gene: TRBJ2-5
v_gene: TRBV10-3
CDR3nt: TGTGCCATTGGTAATTCCGGGACTAGCGTCAAAGAGACCCAGTACTTC
CDR3aa: CAIGNSGTSVKETQYF

abundance: -
d_gene: -
j_gene: TRBJ2-7
v_gene: TRBV7-8
CDR3nt: TGTGCCAGCAGCTTCCTCGGGGCAAATAAGCAGTACTTC
CDR3aa: CASSFLGANKQYF

abundance: -
d_gene: -
j_gene: TRBJ2-3
v_gene: TRBV9
CDR3nt: TGTGCCAGCAGCAGGGGTGAATACACAGATACGCAGTATTTT
CDR3aa: CASSRGEYTDTQYF

abundance: many
d_gene: -
j_gene: TRBJ1-1
v_gene: TRBV19
CDR3nt: TGTGCCAGTAGTATAAGTGGGCTGGGCACTGAAGCTTTCTTT
CDR3aa: CASSISGLGTEAFF

abundance: few
d_gene: TRBD2
j_gene: TRBJ2-3
v_gene: TRBV7-6
CDR3nt: TGTGCCAGCAGCTCGGGGACTAGCGGGAGCACAGATACGCAGTATTTT
CDR3aa: CASSSGTSGSTDTQYF

abundance: once
d_gene: TRBD1
j_gene: TRBJ2-3
v_gene: TRBV20-1
CDR3nt: TGCAGTGCTAGAAATTTGATCCGGCAGGAGTCGGGGACAGCAGATACGCAGTATTTT
CDR3aa: CSARNLIRQESGTADTQYF

abundance: few
d_gene: -
j_gene: TRBJ1-5
v_gene: TRBV24-1
CDR3nt: TGTGCCACCAGTGATACCAGGGAGGAGTCTGGCAATCAGCCCCAGCATTTT
CDR3aa: CATSDTREESGNQPQHF

abundance: many
d_gene: -
j_gene: TRBJ2-2
v_gene: TRBV28
CDR3nt: TGTGCCAGCAGTTTGTGGCAGACCAAGAACACCGGGGAGCTGTTTTTT
CDR3aa: CASSLWQTKNTGELFF

abundance: many
d_gene: -
j_gene: TRBJ1-1
v_gene: TRBV28
CDR3nt: TGTGCCAGCAGTTATCGTTTAGAGGGTTTTGGATACACTGAAGCTTTCTTT
CDR3aa: CASSYRLEGFGYTEAFF

abundance: many
d_gene: TRBD1
j_gene: TRBJ2-7
v_gene: TRBV5-5
CDR3nt: TGTGCCAGCAGCTTGGAGGGGGACAGGGAGCTGCCCTACGAGCAGTACTTC
CDR3aa: CASSLEGDRELPYEQYF